This passage covers 27 T cell receptor beta chains from one sample sequenced in a study of blood T cell repertoires in COVID-19. Generated by immunoSEQ multiplex PCR, the TCRdb table keeps only in-frame clones and is missing some. The sample includes about 200,000 clones, approximately 82% of them seen just once. Sequencing was done on a sample of peripheral blood. The source of these receptors is a human donor with acute or convalescent COVID-19. The donor label of this sample is uncertain.

This clone has only one observation. The chain employs TRBV29-1 and TRBJ2-1, with 7 bases that match TRBD2. Germline-derived CDR1 and CDR2 are SQVTM and ANQGSEA. V trimming: 1 base; J trimming: 1 base; junction bases outside the gene matches: 4. This CDR3 has 15 residues. The CDR3 nucleotides are TGCAGCGTTGAAGGGCTAGCGGCTTCCTACAATGAGCAGTTCTTC. Amino acids: CSVEGLAASYNEQFF.

The genes are TRBV20-1 and TRBJ2-7, with 7 bases identical to TRBD2. Trimming at V came to 3 bases and at J to 2 bases, leaving 16 bases not matched to a gene. CDR3 size: 17 residues. The germline V gene has CDR1 DFQATT and CDR2 SNEGSKA (reference sequence). CDR3 DNA sequence: TGCAGTGCTAGTCTAACAGTGGGTAGCGGGTTTACCTACGAGCAGTACTTC. It yields the protein CSASLTVGSGFTYEQYF.

The chain carries TRBV5-4 and TRBJ1-4; 9 positions agree with TRBD1. V shed 0 bases, J shed 6 bases, and the junction held 3 bases outside the gene matches. Per germline, CDR1 SGHNT and CDR2 YYREEE (reference sequence). The CDR3 is 15 residues long. CDR3 coding DNA: TGTGCCAGCAGCTTGGGAGGGGACAGGGATGAAAAACTGTTTTTT. It yields the protein CASSLGGDRDEKLFF.

This clone was found many times. The V and J genes are TRBV11-2 and TRBJ2-7; D possibly corresponds to TRBD1 (6 bases). Germline lookup yields CDR1 SGHAT and CDR2 FQNNGV. V was pared by 2 bases and J by 4 bases, with 18 bases between. This CDR3 has 16 residues. The CDR3 region is CASSLQQGTVSYEQYF. DNA for the CDR3: TGTGCCAGCAGCTTACAACAGGGTACCGTTTCTTACGAGCAGTACTTC.

This clone was seen just once. This chain uses TRBV7-2 with TRBJ1-1, with D perhaps matching TRBD1 (5 bases). The V end was cut by 2 bases, the J end by 2 bases, with 9 bases between. The CDR3 is 14 residues long. Germline assignment: CDR1 SGHTA and CDR2 FQGNSA. The CDR3 protein is CASSLSTVNTEAFF. In DNA, the CDR3 is TGTGCCAGCAGCTTATCGACAGTTAACACTGAAGCTTTCTTT.

This clone has a single count. The chain has TRBV7-9 and TRBJ1-2, with unresolved D. The V end lost 3 bases, the J end lost 5 bases, and 10 bases lay between the germline ends. Per germline, CDR1 SEHNR and CDR2 FQNEAQ (reference sequence). This CDR3 comprises 13 residues. The CDR3 sequence is CASSLSGWYGYTF. The CDR3 DNA follows: TGTGCCAGCAGCTTGAGTGGTTGGTATGGCTACACCTTC.

The DNA for the CDR3 is TGTGCCTGGAGTGCCCGACAGACGTATAATTCACCCCTCCACTTT. This encodes CAWSARQTYNSPLHF. This chain links TRBV30 with TRBJ1-6, with a possible D match to TRBD1 (5 bases). The ends were cut back, 1 base at V and 4 bases at J, with 11 bases in the middle. The CDR3 has 15 residues. Germline CDR1 and CDR2: GTSNPN and SVGIG (reference sequence).

Points on this clone: The same CDR3 also results from other DNA sequences found in this sample. This chain connects TRBV5-1 to TRBJ2-3, with 9 bases that match TRBD2. Germline trimming cut 2 bases from V and 4 bases from J; bases unmatched to any gene: 5. CDR3 size: 15 residues. Germline V gene lookup returns CDR1 SGHRS and CDR2 YFSETQ. The CDR3: CASSLASGTADTQYF. The DNA of the CDR3 is TGCGCCAGCAGCTTAGCTAGCGGGACGGCAGATACGCAGTATTTT.

The rearrangement uses TRBV6-2 or TRBV6-3 and TRBJ2-5; TRBD1 matches at 8 bases. Losses at the gene ends were 2 bases for V and 1 base for J; bases not matched to a gene: 12. Germline CDR1 is MNHEY and CDR2 is SVGEGT. The CDR3 runs to 18 residues. CDR3: CASSYVRAAGGLQETQYF. The CDR3 nucleotides read TGTGCCAGCAGTTACGTTAGAGCGGCAGGGGGCCTCCAAGAGACCCAGTACTTC.

CDR3 loop: CASSQGLDYNEQFF. CDR3 DNA sequence: TGCGCCAGCAGCCAAGGACTAGACTACAATGAGCAGTTCTTC. J is TRBJ2-1 and V is TRBV4-3; the D gene is possibly TRBD2 (6 bases). The V gene's germline CDR1 is LGHNA and CDR2 YSLEER. This CDR3 comprises 14 residues. V shed 1 base and J shed 3 bases, with 7 bases lying between them.

This clone was seen only once. The chain combines TRBV7-3 with TRBJ2-3, with 9 bases identical to TRBD1. This CDR3 is built from 15 residues. The germline V gene encodes CDR1 SGHTA and CDR2 FQGTGA. After removal of 4 bases from V and 0 bases from J, the junction contained 2 bases not matched to a gene. CDR3 sequence (DNA): TGTGCCAGCAGCTCGGACAGGGGTAGCACAGATACGCAGTATTTT. It is translated as CASSSDRGSTDTQYF.

The chain has TRBV24-1 and TRBJ2-5, with 8 nucleotides matching TRBD2. This CDR3 has 16 amino acids. The J segment lost 7 bases and the V segment lost 4 bases, leaving 13 bases of the junction unmatched. Per germline, CDR1 KGHDR and CDR2 SFDVKD. The CDR3 bases are TGTGCCACCAGTGACCCTCCGGGACTAGGTGTGGGGACCCAGTACTTC. It translates to CATSDPPGLGVGTQYF.

The genes are TRBV12-3 or TRBV12-4 and TRBJ1-1; tentatively, D is TRBD1 (6 bases). The CDR3 has 12 amino acids. Trimming took off 5 bases at V and 6 bases at J, with 10 bases between the two ends. CDR3 loop: CASSRTVAEAFF. In DNA form, the CDR3 reads TGTGCCAGCAGTAGGACAGTAGCTGAAGCTTTCTTT.

This rearrangement joins TRBV9 to TRBJ1-3; TRBD1 matches 10 bases. CDR1 and CDR2 from the germline V gene are SGDLS and YYNGEE. V lost 0 bases to trimming and J lost 5 bases; unmatched junction nucleotides: 5. This CDR3 has 16 residues. The CDR3 DNA sequence: TGTGCCAGCAGCGTAGCTTCGGGACAGGGGAGAAACACCATATATTTT. Translation: CASSVASGQGRNTIYF.

V gene TRBV29-1 combines with J gene TRBJ2-5; a weak D match, TRBD2 (6 bases). The V end lost 6 bases, the J end lost 4 bases, and 12 bases lay between the germline ends. Germline assignment: CDR1 SQVTM and CDR2 ANQGSEA. CDR3 length: 12 residues. CDR3 bases: TGCAGCGTCGCCAGCGGGCCAGAGACCCAGTACTTC. It translates to CSVASGPETQYF.

This chain links TRBV7-9 with TRBJ2-1; 9 bases are shared with TRBD2. CDR3 length: 13 residues. CDR1 is SEHNR, CDR2 FQNEAQ, per germline (reference sequence). J was trimmed by 8 bases and V by 9 bases; bases with no gene match: 8. This CDR3 reads CASTGREGHEQFF. The CDR3 region has the DNA TGTGCCAGTACGGGGCGGGAGGGCCATGAGCAGTTCTTC.

In its sample, this clone was seen a few times. CDR3 sequence (DNA): TGTGCCAGCAGCTCAAACAGAGGGTACGAGCAGTACTTC. Its translation is CASSSNRGYEQYF. The chain employs TRBV5-4 and TRBJ2-7; maybe TRBD2 (5 bases). The CDR3 contains 13 residues. Germline CDR1 SGHNT, CDR2 YYREEE (reference sequence). Trimming removed 3 bases at V and 4 bases at J, with 11 bases between.

The gene calls are TRBV19 and TRBJ1-6; D gene uncertain. Trimming took 3 bases from V and 3 from J, leaving 12 bases between them. CDR1 and CDR2 (germline): LNHDA, SQIVND (reference sequence). The CDR3 consists of 16 residues. As DNA, the CDR3 is TGTGCCAGTAGTATCGACGCCGGGGACTATAATTCACCCCTCCACTTT. Residues: CASSIDAGDYNSPLHF.

The chain carries TRBV18 and TRBJ2-5; tentative D call: TRBD2 (5 bases). V was cut by 4 bases and J by 1 base, with 7 bases left in between. The CDR3 is 13 amino acids. Germline V gene sequence: CDR1 KGHSH, CDR2 LQKENI. The chain's CDR3 is CASSRAAQETQYF. The CDR3 nucleotides are TGTGCCAGCTCACGAGCGGCCCAAGAGACCCAGTACTTC.

In its sample, this clone was seen a few times. The chain couples TRBV9 to TRBJ1-6, with 8 bases that match TRBD1. The CDR3 runs 16 residues. Trimming removed 0 bases from V and 8 bases from J; junction bases left unmatched: 7. CDR1 is SGDLS and CDR2 is YYNGEE in the germline V gene. CDR3 residues: CASSVGPGGMDSPLHF. The CDR3, as DNA: TGTGCCAGCAGCGTAGGTCCAGGGGGCATGGATTCACCCCTCCACTTT.

The J gene is TRBJ1-2, the V gene TRBV19; D remains ambiguous. There are 16 residues in the CDR3. Germline V lookup: CDR1 LNHDA, CDR2 SQIVND (reference sequence). Trimming stripped 6 bases from V and 1 base from J, with 18 bases between. The DNA for the CDR3 is TGTGCCAGTAGCCTCGGCGGGGAGCTTGGTAACTATGGCTACACCTTC. Translated, it gives CASSLGGELGNYGYTF. The variable domain in full, completed from reference TRBV19 and TRBJ1-2, reads DGGITQSPKYLFRKEGQNVTLSCEQNLNHDAMYWYRQDPGQGLRLIYYSQIVNDFQKGDIAEGYSVSREKKESFPLTVTSAQKNPTAFYLCASSLGGELGNYGYTFGSGTRLTVV.

The J gene is TRBJ1-1, the V gene TRBV27; TRBD1 aligns across 7 bases. V dropped 1 base and J dropped 5; count of bases not matched to a gene: 13. CDR1 MNHEY and CDR2 SMNVEV come from the germline V gene (reference sequence). The CDR3 has 17 amino acids. This CDR3 reads CASSLWGAQGERTEAFF. The CDR3, as DNA: TGTGCCAGCAGTTTATGGGGGGCGCAGGGGGAGAGGACTGAAGCTTTCTTT.

J is TRBJ1-4 and V is TRBV25-1; tentative D call: TRBD1 (5 bases). Trimming removed 1 base at V and 7 bases at J, with 13 bases between. Germline loops: CDR1 MGHDK, CDR2 SYGVNS. CDR3 length: 15 residues. CDR3 sequence reads: CASSESGRGVEKLFF. The CDR3 coding sequence is TGTGCCAGCAGTGAATCCGGACGGGGGGTTGAAAAACTGTTTTTT.

V is TRBV12-5 and J is TRBJ1-1; D may be TRBD1 (6 bases). CDR3 length: 18 residues. Trimming cost V 2 bases and J 4 bases, with 23 bases left between them. Germline loops: CDR1 LGHNT, CDR2 FRNRAP. CDR3 nucleotide sequence: TGTGCTAGTGGTTTGCCGAAAAGGGGGTTCGGCGTTAGCACTGAAGCTTTCTTT. This gives the protein CASGLPKRGFGVSTEAFF.

This chain links TRBV2 with TRBJ1-4; possibly TRBD1 for D (6 bases). The CDR3 is 15 residues long. In germline, CDR1 is SNHLY, CDR2 FYNNEI. V dropped 1 base and J dropped 3 bases, with 9 bases sitting between them. CDR3 sequence reads: CASSEEGGPNEKLFF. The CDR3 DNA reads as TGTGCCAGCAGTGAAGAGGGGGGGCCTAATGAAAAACTGTTTTTT. Full variable domain (outside the CDR3, taken from reference TRBV2 and TRBJ1-4): EPEVTQTPSHQVTQMGQEVILRCVPISNHLYFYWYRQILGQKVEFLVSFYNNEISEKSEIFDDQFSVERPDGSNFTLKIRSTKLEDSAMYFCASSEEGGPNEKLFFGSGTQLSVL.

Comment on this clone: This sample also contains other DNA sequences that code for the same CDR3. This chain uses TRBV19 with TRBJ1-1, with TRBD1 as a possible D gene (5 bases). CDR3 length equals 14 residues. Per germline, CDR1 LNHDA and CDR2 SQIVND (reference sequence). V was trimmed by 4 bases and J by 0 bases, leaving 9 bases between them. As DNA, the CDR3 is TGTGCCAGTAGTAGGCAGGGCCTGAACACTGAAGCTTTCTTT. Residues: CASSRQGLNTEAFF.

The V and J genes are TRBV5-6 and TRBJ1-1; 10 bases line up with TRBD1. The CDR3 sequence is 15 residues long. The V segment lost 4 bases and the J segment 3 bases; nucleotides outside the gene matches: 6. CDR1 SGHDT and CDR2 YYEEEE come from the germline V gene. CDR3 nucleotides: TGTGCCAGCAGCCCCAAGGACAGGGGGTACACTGAAGCTTTCTTT. It encodes CASSPKDRGYTEAFF. The entire variable domain, with the rest obtained from reference TRBV5-6 and TRBJ1-1, is as follows: DAGVTQSPTHLIKTRGQQVTLRCSPKSGHDTVSWYQQALGQGPQFIFQYYEEEERQRGNFPDRFSGHQFPNYSSELNVNALLLGDSALYLCASSPKDRGYTEAFFGQGTRLTVV.